This TCR beta chain was observed in a study of patients and donors after allogeneic stem cell transplantation. TCRdb used MiXCR to reprocess the RT-PCR reads, holding one entry per CDR3 protein. The table has about 960,000 distinct CDR3 sequences, roughly 18% seen once. The CDR3 contains 16 residues. Germline values: CDR1 SGHRS, CDR2 YFSETQ. The germline V and J ends were trimmed by 3 bases and 4 bases, with 19 bases remaining between them. This clonotype was detected many times. The receptor comes from a human donor who was either an allogeneic HSCT recipient or a stem cell or donor lymphocyte infusion donor (not recorded which). It is not recorded whose cells these are; they may come from a transplant donor. The genes are TRBV5-1 and TRBJ1-1; D is unclear. Sequencing input: blood, either unsorted or a sorted T cell fraction (not recorded which). The CDR3 DNA is TGCGCCAGCAGCTGGACGTCGGTTGGCGGCGGCACTGAAGCTTTCTTT. Amino acid sequence: CASSWTSVGGGTEAFF.